This TCR beta chain comes out of a study of vaccination effects on CD4 cells after COVID-19. Pools of viral peptides were used by the ViraFEST assay to expand antigen-specific CD4+ T cells ahead of sequencing. When roughly eleven days of culture had elapsed, CD4+ T cells were isolated. This individual tested PCR-positive for SARS-CoV-2 infection between March and December 2020. This clone has just one count. Its antigen is undetermined. This CDR3 is 14 amino acids long. Trimming took 9 bases from V and 1 from J, leaving 15 bases between them. From germline, CDR1 is SNHLY and CDR2 FYNNEI. Here immunoSEQ multiplex PCR was the method, and the copy in TCRdb shows in-frame clones only, minus some. Found here are 30,000 to 35,000 clones, approximately 72% of them singletons; the top ten hold 25% to 30%.

Sample: CD4+ T cells from PBMCs cultured with a peptide pool, taken before COVID-19 vaccination. The chain employs TRBV2 and TRBJ1-1, with TRBD1 as a possible D gene (6 bases). The TCR was taken from a human donor who had a prior SARS-CoV-2 infection. The CDR3 DNA sequence: TGTGCCAGTACGTTAGGGGGACAGAACACTGAAGCTTTCTTT. It specifies CASTLGGQNTEAFF.